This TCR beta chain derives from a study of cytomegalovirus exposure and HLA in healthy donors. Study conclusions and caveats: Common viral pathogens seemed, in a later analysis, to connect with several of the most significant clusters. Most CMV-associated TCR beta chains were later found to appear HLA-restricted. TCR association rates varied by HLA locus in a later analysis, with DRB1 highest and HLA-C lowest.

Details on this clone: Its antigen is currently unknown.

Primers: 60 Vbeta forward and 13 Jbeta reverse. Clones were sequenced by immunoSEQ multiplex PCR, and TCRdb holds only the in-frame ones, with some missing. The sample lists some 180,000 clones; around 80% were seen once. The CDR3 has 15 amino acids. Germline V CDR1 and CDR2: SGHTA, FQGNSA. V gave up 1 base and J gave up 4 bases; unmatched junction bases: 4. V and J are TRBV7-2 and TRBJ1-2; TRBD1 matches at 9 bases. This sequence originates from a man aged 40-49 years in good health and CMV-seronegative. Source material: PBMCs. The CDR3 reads CASSLDRGRGYGYTF. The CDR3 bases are TGTGCCAGCAGCTTAGACAGGGGGCGGGGCTATGGCTACACCTTC.